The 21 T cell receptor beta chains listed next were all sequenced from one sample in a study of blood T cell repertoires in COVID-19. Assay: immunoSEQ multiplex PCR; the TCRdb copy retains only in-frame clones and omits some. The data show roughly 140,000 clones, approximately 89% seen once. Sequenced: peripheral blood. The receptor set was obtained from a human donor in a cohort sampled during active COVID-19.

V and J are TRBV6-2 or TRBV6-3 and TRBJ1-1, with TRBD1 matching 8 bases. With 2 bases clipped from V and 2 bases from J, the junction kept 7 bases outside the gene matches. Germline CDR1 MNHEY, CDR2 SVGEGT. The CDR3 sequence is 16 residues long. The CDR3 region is CASSYEAGGLNTEAFF. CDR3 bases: TGTGCCAGCAGTTACGAGGCAGGGGGCCTAAACACTGAAGCTTTCTTT.

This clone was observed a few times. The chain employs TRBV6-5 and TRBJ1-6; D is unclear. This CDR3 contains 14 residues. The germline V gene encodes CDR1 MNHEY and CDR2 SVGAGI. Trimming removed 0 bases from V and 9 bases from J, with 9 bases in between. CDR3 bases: TGTGCCAGCAGTTACTCGACGGAGGGTTCACCCCTCCACTTT. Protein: CASSYSTEGSPLHF.

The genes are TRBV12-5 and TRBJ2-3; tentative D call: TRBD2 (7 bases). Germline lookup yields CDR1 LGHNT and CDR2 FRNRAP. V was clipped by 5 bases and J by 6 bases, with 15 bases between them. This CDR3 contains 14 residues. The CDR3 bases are TGTGCTAGTGGTGACTCAGGGGAGGGGGATACGCAGTATTTT. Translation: CASGDSGEGDTQYF. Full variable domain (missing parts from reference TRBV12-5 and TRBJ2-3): DARVTQTPRHKVTEMGQEVTMRCQPILGHNTVFWYRQTMMQGLELLAYFRNRAPLDDSGMPKDRFSAEMPDATLATLKIQPSEPRDSAVYFCASGDSGEGDTQYFGPGTRLTVL.

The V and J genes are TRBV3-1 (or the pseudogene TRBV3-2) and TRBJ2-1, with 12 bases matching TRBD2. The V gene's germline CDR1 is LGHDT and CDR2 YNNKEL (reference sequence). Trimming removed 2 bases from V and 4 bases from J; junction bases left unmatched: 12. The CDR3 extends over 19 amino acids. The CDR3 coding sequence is TGTGCCAGCAGCCAAAGTGGGATCCTAGCGGGGGGGCCGTACAATGAGCAGTTCTTC. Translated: CASSQSGILAGGPYNEQFF.

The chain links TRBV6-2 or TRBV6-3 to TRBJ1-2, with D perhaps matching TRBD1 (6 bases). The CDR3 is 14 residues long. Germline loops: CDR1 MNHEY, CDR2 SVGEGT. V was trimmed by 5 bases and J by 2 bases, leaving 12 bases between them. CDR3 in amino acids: CASSSGGANYGYTF. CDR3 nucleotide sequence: TGTGCCAGCAGTAGCGGGGGCGCGAACTATGGCTACACCTTC.

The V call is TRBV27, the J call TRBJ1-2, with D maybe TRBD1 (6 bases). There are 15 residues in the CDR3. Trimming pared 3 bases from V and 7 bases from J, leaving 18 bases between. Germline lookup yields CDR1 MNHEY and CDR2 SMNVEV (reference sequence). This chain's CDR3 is CASSFIGEKGGGYTF. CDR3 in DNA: TGTGCCAGCAGTTTTATAGGGGAGAAAGGGGGTGGCTACACCTTC.

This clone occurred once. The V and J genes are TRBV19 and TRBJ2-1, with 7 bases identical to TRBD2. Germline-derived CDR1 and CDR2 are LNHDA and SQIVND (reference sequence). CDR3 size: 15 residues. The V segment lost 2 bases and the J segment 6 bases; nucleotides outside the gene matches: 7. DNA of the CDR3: TGTGCCAGTAGTATACTAGCGGCGACGATCAATGAGCAGTTCTTC. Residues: CASSILAATINEQFF.

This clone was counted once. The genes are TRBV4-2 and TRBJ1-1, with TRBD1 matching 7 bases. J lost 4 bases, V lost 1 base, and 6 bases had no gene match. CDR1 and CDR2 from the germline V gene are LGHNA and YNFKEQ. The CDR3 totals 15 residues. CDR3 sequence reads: CASSQVAGGVTEAFF. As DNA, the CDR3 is TGTGCCAGCAGCCAAGTGGCAGGGGGAGTCACTGAAGCTTTCTTT.

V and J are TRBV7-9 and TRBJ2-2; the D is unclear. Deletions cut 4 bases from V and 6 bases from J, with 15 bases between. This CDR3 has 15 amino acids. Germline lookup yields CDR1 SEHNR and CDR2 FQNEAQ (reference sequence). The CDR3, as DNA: TGTGCCAGCAGCTCGGTCGTGCCCCCCGCCGGGGAGCTGTTTTTT. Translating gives CASSSVVPPAGELFF. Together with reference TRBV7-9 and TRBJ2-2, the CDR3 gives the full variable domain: DTGVSQNPRHKITKRGQNVTFRCDPISEHNRLYWYRQTLGQGPEFLTYFQNEAQLEKSRLLSDRFSAERPKGSFSTLEIQRTEQGDSAMYLCASSSVVPPAGELFFGEGSRLTVL.

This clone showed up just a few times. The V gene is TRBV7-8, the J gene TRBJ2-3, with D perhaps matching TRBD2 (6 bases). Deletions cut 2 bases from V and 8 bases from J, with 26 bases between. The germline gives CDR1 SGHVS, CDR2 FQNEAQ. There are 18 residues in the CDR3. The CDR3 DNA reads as TGTGCCAGCAGCTTAAAGAGACTGGGACTCCAACCACAGATTACGCAGTATTTT. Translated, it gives CASSLKRLGLQPQITQYF.

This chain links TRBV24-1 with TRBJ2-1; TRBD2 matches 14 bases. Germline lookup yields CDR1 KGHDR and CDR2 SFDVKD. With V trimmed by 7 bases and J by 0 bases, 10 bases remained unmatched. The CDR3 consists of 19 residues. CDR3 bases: TGTGCCACCAGAAGCGGACTAGCGGGGGGAGGGAGCTCCTACAATGAGCAGTTCTTC. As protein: CATRSGLAGGGSSYNEQFF.

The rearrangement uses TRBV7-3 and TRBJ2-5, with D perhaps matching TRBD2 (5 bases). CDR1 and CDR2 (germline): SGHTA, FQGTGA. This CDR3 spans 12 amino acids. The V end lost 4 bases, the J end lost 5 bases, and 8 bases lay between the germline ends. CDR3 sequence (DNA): TGTGCCAGCAGCTCCCCGGGGGAGACCCAGTACTTC. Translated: CASSSPGETQYF.

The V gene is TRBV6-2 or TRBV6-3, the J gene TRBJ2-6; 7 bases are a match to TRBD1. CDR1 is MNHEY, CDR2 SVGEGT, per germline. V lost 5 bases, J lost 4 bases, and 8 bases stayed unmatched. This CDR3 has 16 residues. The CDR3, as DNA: TGTGCCAGCAGTCGACAGGGTACGTTCGGGGCCAACGTCCTGACTTTC. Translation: CASSRQGTFGANVLTF.

This CDR3 reads CASSTDSFSNTGELFF. The CDR3 nucleotides read TGTGCCAGTAGCACGGACAGTTTCTCGAACACCGGGGAGCTGTTTTTT. The chain couples TRBV19 to TRBJ2-2; the D gene is possibly TRBD1 (6 bases). The CDR3 contains 16 residues. Germline-derived CDR1 and CDR2 are LNHDA and SQIVND (reference sequence). Trimming stripped 6 bases from V and 0 bases from J, with 14 bases between.

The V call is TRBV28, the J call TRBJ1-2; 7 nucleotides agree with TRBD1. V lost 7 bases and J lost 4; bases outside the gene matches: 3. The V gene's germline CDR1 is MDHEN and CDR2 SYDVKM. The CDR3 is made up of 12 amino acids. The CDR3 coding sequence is TGTGCCAGCATGTCAGGGGGCTATGGCTACACCTTC. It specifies CASMSGGYGYTF.

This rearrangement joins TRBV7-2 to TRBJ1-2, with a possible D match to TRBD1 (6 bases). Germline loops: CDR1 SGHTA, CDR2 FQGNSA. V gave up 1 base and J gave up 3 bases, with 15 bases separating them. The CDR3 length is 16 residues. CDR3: CASSLEWGGGYYGYTF. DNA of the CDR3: TGTGCCAGCAGCTTAGAGTGGGGGGGCGGATACTATGGCTACACCTTC. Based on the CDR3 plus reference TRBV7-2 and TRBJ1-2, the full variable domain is GAGVSQSPSNKVTEKGKDVELRCDPISGHTALYWYRQSLGQGLEFLIYFQGNSAPDKSGLPSDRFSAERTGGSVSTLTIQRTQQEDSAVYLCASSLEWGGGYYGYTFGSGTRLTVV.

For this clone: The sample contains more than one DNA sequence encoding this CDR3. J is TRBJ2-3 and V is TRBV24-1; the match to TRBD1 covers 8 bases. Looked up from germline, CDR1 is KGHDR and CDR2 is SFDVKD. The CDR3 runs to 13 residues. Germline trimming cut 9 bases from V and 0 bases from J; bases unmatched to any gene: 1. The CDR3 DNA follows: TGTGCCACCTCAGGGGGCAGCACAGATACGCAGTATTTT. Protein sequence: CATSGGSTDTQYF.

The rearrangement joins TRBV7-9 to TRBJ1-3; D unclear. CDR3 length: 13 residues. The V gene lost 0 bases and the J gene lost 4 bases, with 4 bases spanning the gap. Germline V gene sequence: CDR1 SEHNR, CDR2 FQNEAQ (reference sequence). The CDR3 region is CASSLAGGNTIYF. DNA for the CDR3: TGTGCCAGCAGCTTAGCGGGCGGAAACACCATATATTTT.

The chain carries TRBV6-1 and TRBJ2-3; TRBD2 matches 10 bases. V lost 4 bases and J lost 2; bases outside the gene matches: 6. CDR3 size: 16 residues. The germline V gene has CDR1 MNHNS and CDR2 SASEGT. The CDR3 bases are TGTGCCAGCAGTGCTCGTAGCGGGGGGACCACAGATACGCAGTATTTT. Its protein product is CASSARSGGTTDTQYF.

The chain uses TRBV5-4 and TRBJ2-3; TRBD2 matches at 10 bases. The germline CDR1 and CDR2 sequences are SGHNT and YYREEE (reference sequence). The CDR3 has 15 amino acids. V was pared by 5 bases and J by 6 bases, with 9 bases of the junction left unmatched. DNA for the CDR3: TGTGCCAGCAGACCCAGCGGGGGGGCTTTGGATACGCAGTATTTT. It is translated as CASRPSGGALDTQYF.

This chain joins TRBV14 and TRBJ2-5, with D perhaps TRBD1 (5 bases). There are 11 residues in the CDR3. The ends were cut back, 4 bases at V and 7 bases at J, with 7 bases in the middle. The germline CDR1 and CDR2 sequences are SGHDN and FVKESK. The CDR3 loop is CASSLQGTQYF. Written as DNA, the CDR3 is TGTGCCAGCAGCCTGCAGGGGACCCAGTACTTC. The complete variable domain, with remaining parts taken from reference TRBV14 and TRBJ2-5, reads EAGVTQFPSHSVIEKGQTVTLRCDPISGHDNLYWYRRVMGKEIKFLLHFVKESKQDESGMPNNRFLAERTGGTYSTLKVQPAELEDSGVYFCASSLQGTQYFGPGTRLLVL.